This T cell receptor (beta chain) was identified during a study of shared clonotypes between healthy human individuals (dated by TCRdb to 2020 to 2021). In terms of the full investigation: The cohort comprised two women and a few men aged 18 to 49 years. To increase sequencing depth and limit assay-specific biases, TCR repertoire library preparation and sequencing were carried out by different laboratories using diverse techniques. To estimate repertoire size and how much clonotype sharing occurs between individuals, the study deeply sequenced the blood TCR repertoires of roughly 5 healthy adults. For each donor, CD4 naive and CD4 memory were each run on three plates, CD8 naive on two plates, and CD8 memory on one plate. Per donor, leukapheresis produced somewhere between about 0.94 and 9 billion PBMCs.

Study-level results and caveats: Estimated clonotype richness was generally larger for naive than for memory subsets. Because the study included only a small number of donors, the genetic and exposure-history diversity represented was limited. Clonotypes shared by all four sorted-subset donors showed higher generation probabilities than non-shared clonotypes. Rarefaction of sorted-subset datasets indicated incomplete sequencing despite the large sequencing depth. Pairwise subsampling led to the expectation that sequencing depth would affect the degree of clonotype sharing among donors. When several donors were compared, the shared fraction of clonotypes was 5% to 6.5% for naive CD4, over 3% for naive CD8, 2.3% for memory CD4, and 0.35% to 0.4% for memory CD8. Only blood was sampled, and tissue TCR repertoires likely differ from those in blood.

A remark on this clone: Its antigen has not been determined. No much larger clone exists at a distance of one base, and base qualities are not known.

Using the deep immunoSEQ assay, multiplex PCR amplified TCR CDR3 regions from genomic DNA. Genomic DNA extracted from each cell subset was distributed evenly over all wells of several immunoSEQ 96-well plates, and each plate served as one replicate. Each replicate PCR for sorted subsets received about 180 ng genomic DNA, equal to around 32,000 T cell genomes. The purified libraries were quantified using a Qubit 3.0 fluorometer, sized with a Bioanalyzer 2100, and then quantified again using the KAPA Library Quantification kit. Every immunoSEQ 96-well plate was sequenced on a separate single-read 150-cycle Illumina NextSeq 550 flow cell. The authors' analysis ran thus. Because only junctional sequences without quality scores were contained in the immunoSEQ output, filtering matching that applied to full-length reads could not be performed. To assign V/J genes and CDR3, sequences were annotated using PyIR, a Python wrapper for IgBLAST v1.9, with IMGT germline references. Reads with weak V/J assignments (E-value above 1e-6), missing CDR3, stop codons, out-of-frame junctions, or ambiguous translated residues were removed. V3J clonotypes were defined by identical inferred V gene, J gene, and CDR3 amino acid sequence. To compute the percentage overlap between repertoires, the number of shared unique clonotypes was divided by the size of the smaller repertoire. Three approaches were used to assess repertoire richness: RTK rarefaction, the Chao1 estimator, and Recon v2.1 estimates of unobserved clonotypes. OLGA was used to compute generation probabilities for all TCRbeta clonotypes that the gDNA method yielded from four donors. Imported from immuneACCESS, the table was reduced by TCRdb to in-frame sequences with V and J called. These copies leave out some clones; in studies compared against another copy, an unresolved V gene accounts for under half, and the cause of the remainder is not known. That table furnishes V, J and clone size, whereas the DNA furnished D and trimming. The sample yields about 120,000 clones; 68% were counted once. The ten largest clones capture 24% of the sample.

Healthy HIV-negative adults with no recently reported acute infections or vaccinations were included as donors. All donors were Caucasian adults living in Nashville, Tennessee, USA. CD8 memory samples combined magnetically selected CD45RO+ cells with CCR7-negative CD45RA+ effector memory (TemRA) cells. After blood collection by leukapheresis, PBMCs were isolated using Ficoll-Histopaque density gradient centrifugation and then cryopreserved in the vapor phase of liquid nitrogen. Analytical flow cytometry was used to check the purity and quantity of every magnetically sorted T cell population. From each sorted fraction, genomic DNA was isolated and quantified by UV absorbance on a Nanodrop 2000c. From the germline V gene (reference sequence), CDR1 is SEHNR and CDR2 is FQNEAQ. From its cysteine to its phenylalanine, the CDR3 spans 17 amino acids. The CDR3 DNA has 51 bases and is translated from base 1. V and J lose 1 base and 2 bases, and a span of 14 bases separates them.

This chain joins TRBV7-9 to TRBJ2-2, with no D gene named confidently. The TCR sequence derives from a woman aged 25 to 39 in good health. Specimen: memory CD8+ T cells sorted from blood. What this sample's cell subset or site label stands for: CD45RO+ cells pooled with CCR7-negative TemRA cells. The CDR3 corresponds to CASSLGRVDQNTGELFF. The nucleotide sequence is TGTGCCAGCAGCTTAGGAAGGGTGGACCAAAACACCGGGGAGCTGTTTTTT.